This T cell receptor (beta chain) was retrieved from a study of T cell responses to AZD1222 COVID-19 vaccine. Study-wide results and caveats: Baseline serostatus was positive in only six AZD1222 recipients. Without day 14 samples, only post-peak T cell repertoires were studied. The study found Spike-specific TCR breadth and depth rose after two AZD1222 doses.

As concerns this clone: The antigen is not known.

Clones were read by immunoSEQ multiplex PCR, and TCRdb kept only the in-frame ones, dropping some. Of some 130,000 clones in the sample, 84% were seen once. Per the germline V gene, CDR1 is LNHNV and CDR2 is YYDKDF (reference sequence). V shed 0 bases and J shed 3 bases, with 8 bases lying between them. The length of the CDR3 is 14 residues. The chain is built from TRBV15 and TRBJ1-2; D gene uncertain. This TCR was sampled from an adult in good health. Sequencing used peripheral blood, obtained on day 0 of AZD1222 vaccination. The CDR3 nucleotides read TGTGCCACCAGCAGAGATCGGGATGACTATGGCTACACCTTC. It codes for CATSRDRDDYGYTF.